These 5 T cell receptor beta chains came from one sample sequenced in a study of neurological immune-mediated disorders. TCRdb reanalysed the 5' RACE reads using MiXCR and keeps one entry per CDR3 protein. The sample lists about 50,000 distinct CDR3 sequences, roughly 15% occurring once. The sequenced material came from PBMCs. The receptors shown here come from a man aged 55 to 70 in good health.

This clonotype was recorded at least ten times. The chain joins TRBV20-1 to TRBJ2-1; 10 nucleotides match TRBD2. The CDR3 runs 13 residues. V gave up 3 bases and J gave up 9 bases; unmatched junction bases: 5. CDR1 and CDR2 (germline): DFQATT, SNEGSKA (reference sequence). The CDR3 sequence is CSARSGRVGEQFF. For the CDR3, the DNA is TGCAGTGCTAGGAGCGGGAGGGTAGGTGAGCAGTTCTTC.

This clonotype occurred many times. The rearrangement links TRBV7-9 to TRBJ2-3; D may be TRBD1 or TRBD2 (5 bases each). Germline V gives CDR1 SEHNR, CDR2 FQNEAQ (reference sequence). Trimming cost V 3 bases and J 3 bases, with 7 bases left between them. The length of the CDR3 is 13 residues. The CDR3 sequence: CASSFGATDTQYF. CDR3 nucleotides: TGTGCCAGCAGCTTCGGGGCGACAGATACGCAGTATTTT.

The J gene is TRBJ2-1, the V gene TRBV9; 7 bases agree with TRBD2. V lost 4 bases, J lost 0 bases, and 7 bases stayed unmatched. This CDR3 has 16 amino acids. Germline V gene lookup returns CDR1 SGDLS and CDR2 YYNGEE. The CDR3 region has the DNA TGTGCCAGCAGCACCCAGGGAGGGAGCTCCTACAATGAGCAGTTCTTC. Translation gives CASSTQGGSSYNEQFF.

Notes on this clonotype: The junction departs from the called germline gene at one end, perhaps through a read error. The chain has TRBV5-1 and TRBJ2-1, with 10 positions matching TRBD2. This CDR3 spans 20 amino acids. Germline V gene sequence: CDR1 SGHRS, CDR2 YFSETQ. The CDR3 DNA reads TGCGCCAGCAGCGTATCCAGTGGGAGAGCGGGAGGGCCGGCCCACAATGAGCAGTTATTC. Translation: CASSVSSGRAGGPAHNEQLF.

V is TRBV5-1 and J is TRBJ2-5, with TRBD2 matching 15 bases. With 4 bases clipped from V and 1 base from J, the junction kept 2 bases outside the gene matches. This CDR3 has 16 residues. The germline V gene has CDR1 SGHRS and CDR2 YFSETQ. The CDR3 sequence is CASSRGLAGGQETQYF. DNA for the CDR3: TGCGCCAGCAGCAGGGGACTAGCGGGAGGCCAAGAGACCCAGTACTTC.